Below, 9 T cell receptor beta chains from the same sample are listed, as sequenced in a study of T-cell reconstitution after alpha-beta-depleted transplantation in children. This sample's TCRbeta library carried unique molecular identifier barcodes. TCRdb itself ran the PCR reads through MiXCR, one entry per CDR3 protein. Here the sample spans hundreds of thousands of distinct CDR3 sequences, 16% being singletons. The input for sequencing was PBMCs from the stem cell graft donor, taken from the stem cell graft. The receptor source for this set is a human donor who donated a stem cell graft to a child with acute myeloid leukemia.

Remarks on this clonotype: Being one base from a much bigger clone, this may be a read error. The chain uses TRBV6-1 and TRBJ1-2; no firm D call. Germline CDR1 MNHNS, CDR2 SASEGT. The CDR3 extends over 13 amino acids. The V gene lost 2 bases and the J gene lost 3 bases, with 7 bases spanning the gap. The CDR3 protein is CASSETHDYGYTF. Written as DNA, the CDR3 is TGTGCCAGCAGTGAAACTCATGACTATGGCTACACCTTC.

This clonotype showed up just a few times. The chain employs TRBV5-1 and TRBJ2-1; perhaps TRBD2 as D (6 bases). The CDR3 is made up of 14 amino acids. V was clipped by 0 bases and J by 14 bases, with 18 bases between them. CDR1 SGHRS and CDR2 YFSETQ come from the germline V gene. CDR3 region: CASSLGVAALGKFF. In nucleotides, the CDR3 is TGCGCCAGCAGCTTGGGCGTAGCGGCCCTGGGCAAGTTCTTC.

The CDR3 sequence is CASERRYNEQFF. DNA for the CDR3: TGTGCCAGCGAAAGGAGATACAATGAGCAGTTCTTC. The chain links TRBV5-6 to TRBJ2-1; D remains ambiguous. This CDR3 spans 12 amino acids. The germline gives CDR1 SGHDT, CDR2 YYEEEE. V lost 7 bases and J 4 bases, leaving 9 bases between the germline ends.

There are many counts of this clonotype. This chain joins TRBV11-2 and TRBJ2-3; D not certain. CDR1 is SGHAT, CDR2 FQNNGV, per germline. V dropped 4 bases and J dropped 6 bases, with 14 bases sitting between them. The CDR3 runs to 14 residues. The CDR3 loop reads CASSSPPVPDTQYF. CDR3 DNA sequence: TGTGCCAGCAGCTCCCCCCCGGTCCCTGATACGCAGTATTTT.

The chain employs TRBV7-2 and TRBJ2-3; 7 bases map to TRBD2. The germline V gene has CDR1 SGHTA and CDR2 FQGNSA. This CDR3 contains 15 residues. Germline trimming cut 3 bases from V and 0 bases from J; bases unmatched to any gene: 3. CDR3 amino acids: CASSFSGASTDTQYF. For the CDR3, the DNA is TGTGCCAGCAGCTTCAGCGGGGCTAGCACAGATACGCAGTATTTT.

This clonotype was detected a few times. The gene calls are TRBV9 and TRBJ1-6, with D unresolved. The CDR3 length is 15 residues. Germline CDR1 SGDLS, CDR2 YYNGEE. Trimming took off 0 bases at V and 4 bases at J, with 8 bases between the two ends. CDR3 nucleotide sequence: TGTGCCAGCAGCGTAGGGCGCCGTTATAATTCACCCCTCCACTTT. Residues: CASSVGRRYNSPLHF.

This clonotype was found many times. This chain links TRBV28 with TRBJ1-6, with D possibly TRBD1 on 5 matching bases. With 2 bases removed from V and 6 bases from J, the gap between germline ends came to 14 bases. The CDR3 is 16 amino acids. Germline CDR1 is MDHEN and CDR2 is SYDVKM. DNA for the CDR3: TGTGCCAGCAGTTTAATTAAGGGACTGATTAATTCACCCCTCCACTTT. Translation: CASSLIKGLINSPLHF.

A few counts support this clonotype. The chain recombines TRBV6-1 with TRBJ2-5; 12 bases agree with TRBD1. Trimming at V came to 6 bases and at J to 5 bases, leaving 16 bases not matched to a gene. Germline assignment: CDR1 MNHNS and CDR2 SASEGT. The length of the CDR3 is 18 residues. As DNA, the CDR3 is TGTGCCAGCAGGAGGGGACAGGGGGCGGCTAAAGGGAGGGAGACCCAGTACTTC. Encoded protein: CASRRGQGAAKGRETQYF.

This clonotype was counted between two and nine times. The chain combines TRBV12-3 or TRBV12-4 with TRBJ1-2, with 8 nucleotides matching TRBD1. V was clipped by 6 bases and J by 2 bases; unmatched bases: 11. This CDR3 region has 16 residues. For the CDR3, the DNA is TGTGCCAGCAGCTTGGTAGGACAGGGCGTGAACTATGGCTACACCTTC. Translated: CASSLVGQGVNYGYTF.